Below, 17 T cell receptor beta chains from the same sample are listed, as sequenced in a study of OX40 agonist ivuxolimab in advanced cancers. TCRdb's copy holds only in-frame clones and misses some; the assay was immunoSEQ multiplex PCR. The sample contains 70,000 to 95,000 clones, about nine tenths of which appear only once. The source material was CD4+ or CD8+ T cells sorted from blood, sampled in a trial of the OX40 agonist ivuxolimab. Receptors were obtained from an adult with an advanced solid tumor such as melanoma, head and neck, liver or kidney cancer.

Only a few counts were recorded for this clone. The junction does not match germline at one end; this may be a read error. The chain has TRBV7-7 and TRBJ2-5, with 11 positions matching TRBD2. The CDR3 loop spans 15 amino acids. The germline gives CDR1 SSHAT, CDR2 FNYEAQ (reference sequence). The DNA of the CDR3 is TGTGCTAGCAGCTTCCTAGCGGGGGGTGTGGAGACCCAGTACTTC. Translating gives CASSFLAGGVETQYF.

The chain has TRBV10-3 and TRBJ2-5, with D perhaps assigned TRBD1 or TRBD2 (6 bases each). Germline lookup yields CDR1 ENHRY and CDR2 SYGVKD. V lost 7 bases and J lost 5, with 14 bases in between. The CDR3 has 13 amino acids. Written as DNA, the CDR3 is TGTGCCATCAAGAGGGGGGACGCGGAGACCCAGTACTTC. It is translated as CAIKRGDAETQYF.

This clone was seen a single time. This chain uses TRBV11-2 with TRBJ2-3; 7 nucleotides line up with TRBD1. The CDR3 contains 15 residues. Germline CDR1 reads SGHAT; CDR2 reads FQNNGV. Trimming removed 5 bases from V and 2 bases from J; junction bases left unmatched: 7. The CDR3 DNA follows: TGTGCCAGCAGCCGGTACAGGGGTGACACAGATACGCAGTATTTT. Translated: CASSRYRGDTDTQYF.

The chain joins TRBV7-9 to TRBJ1-4; 9 bases line up with TRBD1. Per germline, CDR1 SEHNR and CDR2 FQNEAQ (reference sequence). The CDR3 is 14 residues long. J gave up 7 bases and V 6 bases, and 6 bases lay outside the gene matches. CDR3 sequence: CASRTTGGFEKLFF. As DNA, the CDR3 is TGTGCCAGCAGGACGACAGGGGGTTTTGAAAAACTGTTTTTT.

The chain is built from TRBV11-2 and TRBJ1-2; D gene ambiguous. This CDR3 comprises 14 residues. The germline V gene encodes CDR1 SGHAT and CDR2 FQNNGV. Trimming cost V 1 base and J 2 bases, with 8 bases left between them. Written as DNA, the CDR3 is TGTGCCAGCAGCTTAGTTCTGGGAAACTATGGCTACACCTTC. Translating gives CASSLVLGNYGYTF.

This chain uses TRBV11-1 with TRBJ2-1; D gene unclear. From germline, CDR1 is SGHAT and CDR2 FQDESV (reference sequence). The CDR3 covers 15 residues. V shed 2 bases and J shed 0 bases, with 8 bases lying between them. In DNA form, the CDR3 reads TGTGCCAGCAGCTTATCGGCCTCCTCCTACAATGAGCAGTTCTTC. The encoded protein is CASSLSASSYNEQFF.

The CDR3 bases are TGCGCCAGCAGCCCTAAAGAAGGGGGTCTCGAGGGAGAGACCCAGTACTTC. Its protein product is CASSPKEGGLEGETQYF. V gene TRBV4-1 combines with J gene TRBJ2-5; a weak D match, TRBD1 (6 bases). From germline, CDR1 is MGHRA and CDR2 YSYEKL. Trimming pared 4 bases from V and 4 bases from J, leaving 22 bases between. The CDR3 covers 17 residues.

The chain has TRBV5-1 and TRBJ1-6, with 8 bases fitting TRBD1. V trimming: 3 bases; J trimming: 6 bases; junction bases outside the gene matches: 5. Germline V gene lookup returns CDR1 SGHRS and CDR2 YFSETQ. The CDR3 is 15 residues long. CDR3 bases: TGCGCCAGCAGCTCCGGGACAGGAGCTAATTCACCCCTCCACTTT. Protein sequence: CASSSGTGANSPLHF.

The chain combines TRBV19 with TRBJ1-1, with 9 bases that match TRBD1. Germline CDR1 reads LNHDA; CDR2 reads SQIVND (reference sequence). With V trimmed by 0 bases and J by 4 bases, 12 bases remained unmatched. This CDR3 spans 18 amino acids. In DNA, the CDR3 is TGTGCCAGTAGTATAGATCCGGGACAGGGAGGATGGGGCACTGAAGCTTTCTTT. This encodes CASSIDPGQGGWGTEAFF.

This clone was seen just once. V and J are TRBV15 and TRBJ2-3; possible D gene TRBD2, 5 bases. The V and J ends lost 1 base and 0 bases respectively, with 17 bases between them. From germline, CDR1 is LNHNV and CDR2 YYDKDF (reference sequence). The CDR3 consists of 18 residues. Here the CDR3 reads CATSRVRLARTSTDTQYF. The CDR3 coding sequence is TGTGCCACCAGCAGAGTACGACTGGCTAGGACTAGCACAGATACGCAGTATTTT.

The chain combines TRBV9 with TRBJ1-2, with D uncertain. The V end was cut by 2 bases, the J end by 8 bases, with 10 bases between. This CDR3 is built from 12 residues. The germline CDR1 and CDR2 sequences are SGDLS and YYNGEE. CDR3 loop: CASSVGMRGYTF. The CDR3 DNA reads TGTGCCAGCAGCGTTGGGATGCGGGGCTACACCTTC.

CDR3 region: CAWGHGTGLRTRSYNSPLHF. CDR3 in DNA: TGTGCCTGGGGACATGGGACAGGGTTAAGAACTCGCTCCTATAATTCACCCCTCCACTTT. This chain joins TRBV30 and TRBJ1-6; 9 bases are a match to TRBD1. Germline lookup yields CDR1 GTSNPN and CDR2 SVGIG (reference sequence). The CDR3 is 20 amino acids. V dropped 5 bases and J dropped 0; count of bases not matched to a gene: 17.

The genes are TRBV7-9 and TRBJ2-5; weak D call: TRBD1 (5 bases). This CDR3 spans 14 amino acids. Trimming left V 4 bases short and J 3 bases short, with 12 bases between. Germline V gene sequence: CDR1 SEHNR, CDR2 FQNEAQ (reference sequence). CDR3 loop: CASSWRQNKETQYF. The CDR3 region has the DNA TGTGCCAGCAGCTGGCGACAGAACAAAGAGACCCAGTACTTC.

The CDR3 sequence is CATITGVGTEAFF. The CDR3 DNA is TGTGCCACTATAACGGGGGTTGGCACTGAAGCTTTCTTT. The chain combines TRBV6-5 with TRBJ1-1; possibly TRBD1 for D (5 bases). The CDR3 contains 13 residues. Germline CDR1 MNHEY, CDR2 SVGAGI. The V and J ends lost 10 bases and 4 bases respectively, with 16 bases between them.

The J gene is TRBJ2-1, the V gene TRBV4-2; D is uncertain. The CDR3 has 16 residues. Trimming left V 1 base short and J 7 bases short, with 17 bases between. The V gene's germline CDR1 is LGHNA and CDR2 YNFKEQ. DNA for the CDR3: TGTGCCAGCAGCCAAGTCGCCGCTAGTGGTATGAATGAGCAGTTCTTC. It yields the protein CASSQVAASGMNEQFF.

The chain joins TRBV6-5 to TRBJ2-5, with D tentatively TRBD2 (5 bases). The germline V gene has CDR1 MNHEY and CDR2 SVGAGI. This CDR3 region has 13 residues. V was pared by 2 bases and J by 5 bases, with 9 bases between. CDR3 loop: CASSYGLRETQYF. The CDR3 bases are TGTGCCAGCAGTTACGGACTGAGGGAGACCCAGTACTTC.

This chain uses TRBV10-2 with TRBJ1-2; D unresolved. Trimming took off 7 bases at V and 0 bases at J, with 15 bases between the two ends. The length of the CDR3 is 15 residues. The germline gives CDR1 WSHSY, CDR2 SAAADI. CDR3 bases: TGCGCCAGCATGGGAAAGGCCCGAGCTAACTATGGCTACACCTTC. It encodes CASMGKARANYGYTF.